This TCR beta chain is drawn from a study of beta chain features in type 1 diabetes. What was sequenced were expressed TCRB transcripts, since all of the isolated RNA had been reverse transcribed. Assay used: immunoSEQ multiplex PCR; TCRdb lists only in-frame clones, some missing. The sample holds 280,000 or so clones, over 12% seen once. In the case of this clone: The antigen is undetermined.

Naive, central memory, regulatory and stem cell-like memory cells within the CD4+ compartment were sorted using CD45RO/CCR7/CD25/CD127/CD95/CD27. Study findings and constraints: There was a moderate but significant shortening of TCRB CDR3s in all four CD4+ subsets of Type 1 diabetes patients. A closer apparent resemblance between naive, central memory and Treg TCRB repertoires was seen in patients than in healthy donors.

V gave up 0 bases and J gave up 3 bases, with 12 bases separating them. The CDR3 is 15 amino acids. Looked up from germline, CDR1 is LGHNA and CDR2 is YSLEER. The chain is built from TRBV4-3 and TRBJ2-7, with D possibly TRBD1 on 6 matching bases. The receptor's source is a man aged 18 to 29 with type 1 diabetes. The specimen was naive CD4+ T cells from blood. This chain's CDR3 is CASSQDYTGFYEQYF. The DNA for the CDR3 is TGCGCCAGCAGCCAAGATTACACAGGGTTCTACGAGCAGTACTTC.